This record covers a single T cell receptor beta chain. The length of the CDR3 is 14 residues. V shed 3 bases and J shed 2 bases, with 7 bases lying between them. CDR1 MRHNA and CDR2 SNTAGT come from the germline V gene. This entry belongs to a study of shared clonotypes between healthy human individuals. Profiled with immunoSEQ multiplex PCR; TCRdb holds only in-frame clones, not every one. The sample lists over a million clones; 78% were seen once. Splitting of CD4+ cells produced CD45RA+ naive and CD45RA-negative memory subsets. Specimen: memory CD4+ T cells from PBMCs. As to subset: CD45RA-negative fraction. V usage is TRBV6-4 and J usage is TRBJ2-2; D is unresolved. This sequence was found in a man aged 18 to 30 in good health. Some clones in this sample may be carry-over from other donors' samples. The CDR3 bases are TGTGCCAGCAGTGAAGACGGTAACACCGGGGAGCTGTTTTTT. Translation: CASSEDGNTGELFF.